The 19 T cell receptor beta chains presented below share a single source sample, sequenced in a study of shared clonotypes between healthy human individuals. Generated by immunoSEQ multiplex PCR, the TCRdb table keeps only in-frame clones and is missing some. The data contain more than 2,000,000 clones, roughly nine tenths of them singletons. Material: naive CD4+ T cells sorted from blood. Indicated subset: CD45RA+ positively selected. The receptor source for this set is a man aged 18 to 29 in good health.

This chain links TRBV5-8 with TRBJ2-5; 7 bases match TRBD1. CDR3 length: 16 residues. Trimming took 4 bases from V and 0 from J; bases not matched to a gene: 9. The germline V gene has CDR1 SGHTS and CDR2 YDEGEE. The CDR3 loop reads CASSAGTATDQETQYF. CDR3 DNA sequence: TGTGCCAGCAGCGCCGGGACAGCGACGGACCAAGAGACCCAGTACTTC.

This chain joins TRBV7-6 and TRBJ1-2; the D gene is possibly TRBD1 (5 bases). The CDR3 spans 12 residues. Per germline, CDR1 SGHVS and CDR2 FNYEAQ. V was clipped by 1 base and J by 6 bases, with 6 bases between them. The chain's CDR3 is CASSLGGDGYTF. CDR3 nucleotides: TGTGCCAGCAGCTTAGGGGGCGATGGCTACACCTTC.

The rearrangement links TRBV2 to TRBJ2-7; TRBD1 is a possible D gene (6 bases). CDR1 is SNHLY and CDR2 is FYNNEI in the germline V gene. This CDR3 is 15 amino acids long. V lost 8 bases to trimming and J lost 0 bases, with 17 bases between them. The CDR3 bases are TGTGCCAGCCAGATGGACAGCCTAACCTCCTACGAGCAGTACTTC. It specifies CASQMDSLTSYEQYF.

The chain is built from TRBV11-2 and TRBJ2-5, with TRBD1 identical over 10 bases. Per germline, CDR1 SGHAT and CDR2 FQNNGV. Germline trimming cut 5 bases from V and 1 base from J; bases unmatched to any gene: 16. CDR3 length: 19 residues. The CDR3 coding sequence is TGTGCCAGCAGCCCCATCACCCGGGACAGGGGAAAGGCCCAAGAGACCCAGTACTTC. Amino acids: CASSPITRDRGKAQETQYF.

This chain connects TRBV7-8 to TRBJ2-2; D may be TRBD1 (5 bases). Trimming cost V 3 bases and J 6 bases, with 11 bases left between them. Per germline, CDR1 SGHVS and CDR2 FQNEAQ. The length of the CDR3 is 14 residues. For the CDR3, the DNA is TGTGCCAGCAGCTTCAAGGGGCCGTCCGGGGAGCTGTTTTTT. Translated, it gives CASSFKGPSGELFF.

This sequence joins TRBV18 and TRBJ2-2; D is undetermined. V lost 3 bases and J 1 base, leaving 15 bases between the germline ends. The CDR3 runs 17 residues. CDR1 KGHSH and CDR2 LQKENI come from the germline V gene. This CDR3 reads CASSPKVTNENTGELFF. CDR3 nucleotide sequence: TGTGCCAGCTCACCTAAAGTGACGAACGAGAACACCGGGGAGCTGTTTTTT. Using reference TRBV18 and TRBJ2-2 for the parts outside the CDR3, the full variable domain is NAGVMQNPRHLVRRRGQEARLRCSPMKGHSHVYWYRQLPEEGLKFMVYLQKENIIDESGMPKERFSAEFPKEGPSILRIQQVVRGDSAAYFCASSPKVTNENTGELFFGEGSRLTVL.

The chain has TRBV18 and TRBJ2-1, with 7 bases fitting TRBD1. After removal of 4 bases from V and 8 bases from J, the junction contained 8 bases not matched to a gene. The germline CDR1 and CDR2 sequences are KGHSH and LQKENI. The CDR3 consists of 14 residues. The CDR3 region is CASSQGAARDEQFF. CDR3 sequence (DNA): TGTGCCAGCTCACAGGGGGCCGCTCGAGATGAGCAGTTCTTC.

As regards this clone: This specimen includes other DNA sequences encoding the same CDR3. The chain has TRBV5-6 and TRBJ2-2; D may be TRBD1 (6 bases). Between the trimmed V and J ends, which lost 2 bases and 3 bases, there was a span of 11 bases. The V gene's germline CDR1 is SGHDT and CDR2 YYEEEE. This CDR3 has 15 residues. For the CDR3, the DNA is TGTGCCAGCAGCTTAGGAGACAGGTACACCGGGGAGCTGTTTTTT. Its protein product is CASSLGDRYTGELFF.

This rearrangement joins TRBV7-2 to TRBJ2-7; the match to TRBD2 covers 7 bases. CDR3 size: 15 residues. The germline V gene has CDR1 SGHTA and CDR2 FQGNSA. The V and J ends lost 6 bases and 3 bases, in that order; junction bases with no gene match: 11. This CDR3 is CASSPPGRGFYEQYF. The DNA of the CDR3 is TGTGCCAGCAGTCCTCCGGGGCGGGGGTTCTACGAGCAGTACTTC.

The chain employs TRBV11-2 and TRBJ2-6, with 11 bases matching TRBD1. CDR3 size: 18 residues. V dropped 4 bases and J dropped 0; count of bases not matched to a gene: 5. CDR1 SGHAT and CDR2 FQNNGV come from the germline V gene. The CDR3 sequence: CASSSLGTGGSGANVLTF. Written as DNA, the CDR3 is TGTGCCAGCAGCTCACTCGGGACAGGGGGCTCTGGGGCCAACGTCCTGACTTTC.

This clone was detected once. The gene calls are TRBV10-3 and TRBJ2-1; D possibly corresponds to TRBD2 (5 bases). The CDR3 length is 16 residues. V lost 0 bases to trimming and J lost 0 bases, with 9 bases between them. CDR1 is ENHRY, CDR2 SYGVKD, per germline. The DNA for the CDR3 is TGTGCCATCAGTGAGTCGGGAGACATCTCCTACAATGAGCAGTTCTTC. Amino acids: CAISESGDISYNEQFF.

The rearrangement uses TRBV11-2 and TRBJ2-1; the match to TRBD2 covers 11 bases. Germline loops: CDR1 SGHAT, CDR2 FQNNGV. The CDR3 contains 18 residues. Germline trimming cut 0 bases from V and 8 bases from J; bases unmatched to any gene: 12. In DNA form, the CDR3 reads TGTGCCAGCAGCTTAGAACTAGCGGGAGTGGCCTCGGGGGATGAGCAGTTCTTC. It encodes CASSLELAGVASGDEQFF.

In its sample, this clone was seen once. The chain combines TRBV18 with TRBJ2-1, with 7 nucleotides matching TRBD1. The ends lost 2 bases at V and 8 bases at J; junction bases unmatched: 3. The CDR3 length is 13 residues. Germline lookup yields CDR1 KGHSH and CDR2 LQKENI. The CDR3 loop reads CASSPRGGDEQFF. For the CDR3, the DNA is TGTGCCAGCTCACCAAGAGGGGGCGATGAGCAGTTCTTC.

V usage is TRBV7-3 and J usage is TRBJ1-6; D is unresolved. CDR1 SGHTA and CDR2 FQGTGA come from the germline V gene. The CDR3 totals 15 residues. Trimming removed 5 bases from V and 11 bases from J, with 19 bases in between. CDR3 residues: CASSPSDLLKAPLHF. The CDR3, as DNA: TGTGCCAGCAGCCCCAGTGACCTTCTAAAGGCACCCCTCCACTTT.

The chain couples TRBV5-1 to TRBJ2-1, with 7 bases aligning to TRBD2. The CDR3 spans 16 residues. Germline assignment: CDR1 SGHRS and CDR2 YFSETQ. The V and J ends lost 3 bases and 4 bases, in that order; junction bases with no gene match: 10. CDR3 loop: CASSSGPSGPYNEQFF. CDR3 DNA: TGCGCCAGCAGCTCGGGGCCTAGCGGTCCTTACAATGAGCAGTTCTTC.

The chain uses TRBV9 and TRBJ1-2; 8 bases are shared with TRBD1. Germline V gives CDR1 SGDLS, CDR2 YYNGEE. With 3 bases clipped from V and 8 bases from J, the junction kept 12 bases outside the gene matches. CDR3 size: 15 residues. CDR3 sequence reads: CASSAAGQGTVGYTF. The CDR3 region has the DNA TGTGCCAGCAGCGCGGCCGGACAGGGAACGGTGGGCTACACCTTC.

The CDR3 is CASSPQTGFGRANEKLFF. In nucleotides, the CDR3 is TGTGCCAGCTCACCACAGACAGGGTTCGGACGGGCTAATGAAAAACTGTTTTTT. V is TRBV18 and J is TRBJ1-4; 7 bases are shared with TRBD1. Germline CDR1 reads KGHSH; CDR2 reads LQKENI. The CDR3 contains 18 residues. The trim removed 1 base at V and 3 bases at J, leaving 11 bases unmatched.

This chain links TRBV4-1 with TRBJ2-1, with TRBD1 matching 9 bases. The junction had 8 bases not matched to a gene; V was cut back by 4 bases and J by 7 bases. Germline CDR1 is MGHRA and CDR2 is YSYEKL. The CDR3 is 15 residues long. CDR3 in DNA: TGCGCCAGCAGCCCCACTGACAGGGGGGCAAATGAGCAGTTCTTC. Translation gives CASSPTDRGANEQFF.

The chain employs TRBV7-9 and TRBJ1-4; 10 bases map to TRBD1. The CDR3 runs to 16 residues. Germline V gene sequence: CDR1 SEHNR, CDR2 FQNEAQ (reference sequence). With 0 bases clipped from V and 7 bases from J, the junction kept 5 bases outside the gene matches. The CDR3 DNA reads TGTGCCAGCAGCTTAGCCAGGGACAGGGGAGCTGAAAAACTGTTTTTT. It translates to CASSLARDRGAEKLFF.